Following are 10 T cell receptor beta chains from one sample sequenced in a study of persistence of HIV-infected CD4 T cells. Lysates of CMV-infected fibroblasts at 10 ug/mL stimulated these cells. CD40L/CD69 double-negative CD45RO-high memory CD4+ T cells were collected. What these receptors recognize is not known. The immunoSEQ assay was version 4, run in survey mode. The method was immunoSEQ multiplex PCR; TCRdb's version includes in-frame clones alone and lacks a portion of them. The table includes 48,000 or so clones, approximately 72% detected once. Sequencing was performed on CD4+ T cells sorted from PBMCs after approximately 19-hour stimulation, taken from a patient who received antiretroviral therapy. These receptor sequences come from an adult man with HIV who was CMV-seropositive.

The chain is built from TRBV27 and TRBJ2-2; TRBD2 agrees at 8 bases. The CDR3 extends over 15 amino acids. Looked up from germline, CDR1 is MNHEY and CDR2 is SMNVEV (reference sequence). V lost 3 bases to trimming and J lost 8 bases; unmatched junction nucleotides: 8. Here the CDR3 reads CASSFGSGIYGELFF. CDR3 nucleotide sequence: TGTGCCAGCAGTTTTGGTAGCGGGATCTATGGGGAGCTGTTTTTT.

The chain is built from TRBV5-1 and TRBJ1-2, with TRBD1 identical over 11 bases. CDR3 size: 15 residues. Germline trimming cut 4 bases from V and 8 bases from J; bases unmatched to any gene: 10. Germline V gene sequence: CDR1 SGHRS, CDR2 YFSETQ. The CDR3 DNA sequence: TGCGCCAGCAGCCCTAGGACAGGGGGCCATCGGGGCTACACCTTC. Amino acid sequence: CASSPRTGGHRGYTF. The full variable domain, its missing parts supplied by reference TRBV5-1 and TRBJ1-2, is KAGVTQTPRYLIKTRGQQVTLSCSPISGHRSVSWYQQTPGQGLQFLFEYFSETQRNKGNFPGRFSGRQFSNSRSEMNVSTLELGDSALYLCASSPRTGGHRGYTFGSGTRLTVV.

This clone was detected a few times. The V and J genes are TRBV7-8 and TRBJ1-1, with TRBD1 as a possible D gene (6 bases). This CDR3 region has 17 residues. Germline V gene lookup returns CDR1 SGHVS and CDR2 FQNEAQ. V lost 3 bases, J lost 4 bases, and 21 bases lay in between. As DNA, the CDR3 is TGTGCCAGCAGCTTCGACCGGGGGCGCGATTGGCCCACTGAAGCTTTCTTT. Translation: CASSFDRGRDWPTEAFF.

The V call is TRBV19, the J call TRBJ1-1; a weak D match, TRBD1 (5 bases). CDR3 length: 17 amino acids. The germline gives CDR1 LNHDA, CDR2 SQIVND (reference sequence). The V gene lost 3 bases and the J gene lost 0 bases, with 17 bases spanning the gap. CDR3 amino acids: CASSIPEDNFMNTEAFF. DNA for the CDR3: TGTGCCAGTAGTATCCCGGAGGACAACTTCATGAACACTGAAGCTTTCTTT.

This CDR3 is CASSLDRGPGNTIYF. In DNA form, the CDR3 reads TGTGCCAGCAGCTTAGACAGGGGGCCTGGAAACACCATATATTTT. This chain connects TRBV7-2 to TRBJ1-3, with 9 nucleotides matching TRBD1. CDR1 is SGHTA, CDR2 FQGNSA, per germline. V trimming: 1 base; J trimming: 2 bases; junction bases outside the gene matches: 0. The CDR3 has 15 amino acids. The full variable domain, with the rest looked up from reference TRBV7-2 and TRBJ1-3, is GAGVSQSPSNKVTEKGKDVELRCDPISGHTALYWYRQSLGQGLEFLIYFQGNSAPDKSGLPSDRFSAERTGGSVSTLTIQRTQQEDSAVYLCASSLDRGPGNTIYFGEGSWLTVV.

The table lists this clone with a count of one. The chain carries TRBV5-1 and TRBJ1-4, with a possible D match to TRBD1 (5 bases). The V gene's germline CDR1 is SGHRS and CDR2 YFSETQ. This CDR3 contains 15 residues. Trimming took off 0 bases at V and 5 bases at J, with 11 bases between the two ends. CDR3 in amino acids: CASSLVWGGNEKLFF. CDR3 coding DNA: TGCGCCAGCAGCTTGGTGTGGGGGGGAAATGAAAAACTGTTTTTT. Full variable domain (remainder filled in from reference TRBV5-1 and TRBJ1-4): KAGVTQTPRYLIKTRGQQVTLSCSPISGHRSVSWYQQTPGQGLQFLFEYFSETQRNKGNFPGRFSGRQFSNSRSEMNVSTLELGDSALYLCASSLVWGGNEKLFFGSGTQLSVL.

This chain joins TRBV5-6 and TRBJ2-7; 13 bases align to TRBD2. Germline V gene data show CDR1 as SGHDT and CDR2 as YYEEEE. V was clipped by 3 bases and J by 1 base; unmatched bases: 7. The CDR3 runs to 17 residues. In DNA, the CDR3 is TGTGCCAGCAGCTCCACTAGCGGGGGGGCTTGGTCCTACGAGCAGTACTTC. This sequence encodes CASSSTSGGAWSYEQYF.

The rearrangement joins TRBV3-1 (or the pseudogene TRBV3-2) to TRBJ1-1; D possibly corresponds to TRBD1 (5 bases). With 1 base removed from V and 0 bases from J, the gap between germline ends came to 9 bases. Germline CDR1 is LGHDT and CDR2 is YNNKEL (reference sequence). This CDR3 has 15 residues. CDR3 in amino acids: CASSQGSRVNTEAFF. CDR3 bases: TGTGCCAGCAGCCAAGGGTCCAGGGTGAACACTGAAGCTTTCTTT.

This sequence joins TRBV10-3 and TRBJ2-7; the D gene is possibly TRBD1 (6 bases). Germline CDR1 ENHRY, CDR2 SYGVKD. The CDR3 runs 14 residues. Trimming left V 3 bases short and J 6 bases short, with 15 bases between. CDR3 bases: TGTGCCATCAGTGAAATGCAACAGGGTGGCGAGCAGTACTTC. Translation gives CAISEMQQGGEQYF.

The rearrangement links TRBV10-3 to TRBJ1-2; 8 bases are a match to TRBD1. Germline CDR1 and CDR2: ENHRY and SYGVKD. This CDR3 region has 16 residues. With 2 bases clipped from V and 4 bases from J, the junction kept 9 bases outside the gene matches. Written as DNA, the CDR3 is TGTGCCATCAGTGAGGCAGGGGGCTTCCAGGGCTATGGCTACACCTTC. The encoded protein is CAISEAGGFQGYGYTF.